These 22 T cell receptor beta chains share one sample of origin, sequenced in a study of blood T cell repertoires in COVID-19. The method was immunoSEQ multiplex PCR; TCRdb's version includes in-frame clones alone and lacks a portion of them. Of some 48,000 clones in the sample, around 90% are singletons; the top ten hold around a fifth. The sample taken for sequencing was peripheral blood. All receptors come from a man aged 70 or older with active COVID-19.

This chain connects TRBV7-2 to TRBJ2-3, with D perhaps TRBD1 (5 bases). Trimming shortened V by 1 base and J by 6 bases, and 11 bases separated the two germline ends. Germline V gene sequence: CDR1 SGHTA, CDR2 FQGNSA. The CDR3 covers 14 residues. CDR3 nucleotide sequence: TGTGCCAGCAGCTTAGAGGTCAGGGCCGATACGCAGTATTTT. It codes for CASSLEVRADTQYF.

The V call is TRBV7-7, the J call TRBJ2-7; TRBD2 matches 11 bases. CDR1 and CDR2 (germline): SSHAT, FNYEAQ (reference sequence). CDR3 size: 16 residues. Trimming removed 5 bases from V and 0 bases from J; junction bases left unmatched: 6. CDR3 loop: CASSPGLAASSYEQYF. The CDR3 region has the DNA TGTGCCAGCAGCCCGGGACTAGCGGCAAGCTCCTACGAGCAGTACTTC.

The J gene is TRBJ2-5, the V gene TRBV18; TRBD1 matches 10 bases. With V trimmed by 0 bases and J by 2 bases, 9 bases remained unmatched. CDR1 is KGHSH, CDR2 LQKENI, per germline. The CDR3 runs 18 residues. The CDR3 sequence: CASSPPGTGVWGQETQYF. The CDR3 DNA follows: TGTGCCAGCTCACCACCCGGGACAGGGGTGTGGGGTCAAGAGACCCAGTACTTC.

This clone was counted a single time. The CDR3 reads CATGDTNYEQYF. The DNA of the CDR3 is TGTGCCACTGGGGACACGAATTACGAGCAGTACTTC. This chain uses TRBV28 with TRBJ2-7; D may be TRBD1 (6 bases). V shed 10 bases and J shed 4 bases, with 14 bases lying between them. There are 12 residues in the CDR3. Germline values: CDR1 MDHEN, CDR2 SYDVKM.

V and J are TRBV7-9 and TRBJ1-6; D ambiguous. From germline, CDR1 is SEHNR and CDR2 FQNEAQ (reference sequence). With 5 bases removed from V and 9 bases from J, the gap between germline ends came to 11 bases. The CDR3 has 13 residues. This CDR3 is CASSPTAGSPLHF. In nucleotides, the CDR3 is TGTGCCAGCAGCCCCACCGCGGGTTCACCCCTCCACTTT.

This clone was observed once. The CDR3 nucleotides read TGTGCCAGCAGCCCCACGGGACAGGCGAACACCGGGGAGCTGTTTTTT. This gives the protein CASSPTGQANTGELFF. The chain links TRBV7-2 to TRBJ2-2; 8 positions match TRBD1. V lost 5 bases, J lost 0 bases, and 5 bases stayed unmatched. This CDR3 is built from 16 residues. Per the germline V gene, CDR1 is SGHTA and CDR2 is FQGNSA.

V usage is TRBV6-5 and J usage is TRBJ1-3; tentatively, D is TRBD1 (5 bases). CDR3 length: 16 amino acids. The germline V gene has CDR1 MNHEY and CDR2 SVGAGI. The V end was cut by 2 bases, the J end by 0 bases, with 11 bases between. This CDR3 reads CASSYGGLISGNTIYF. The CDR3 DNA follows: TGTGCCAGCAGTTACGGGGGACTGATCTCTGGAAACACCATATATTTT.

The V gene is TRBV7-2, the J gene TRBJ2-7, with 13 bases that match TRBD2. Trimming cost V 4 bases and J 6 bases; bases outside gene matches: 6. The CDR3 loop spans 15 amino acids. Germline V gives CDR1 SGHTA, CDR2 FQGNSA. The CDR3 reads CASSSGTSGKVEQYF. The CDR3 nucleotides read TGTGCCAGCAGCTCCGGGACTAGCGGGAAGGTCGAGCAGTACTTC.

The chain carries TRBV6-6 and TRBJ2-7; the match to TRBD1 covers 8 bases. This CDR3 region has 17 residues. V shed 5 bases and J 2 bases; nucleotides not matched to a gene: 14. Germline V lookup: CDR1 MNHNY, CDR2 SVGAGI (reference sequence). The CDR3 loop reads CASSLGQGLTSAYEQYF. The CDR3 DNA is TGTGCCAGCAGTCTCGGACAGGGCCTCACTTCGGCCTACGAGCAGTACTTC.

The rearrangement uses TRBV6-5 and TRBJ2-5, with D perhaps matching TRBD2 (5 bases). The V and J ends lost 5 bases and 5 bases respectively, with 15 bases between them. The germline CDR1 and CDR2 sequences are MNHEY and SVGAGI. The CDR3 contains 14 residues. The CDR3 coding sequence is TGTGCCAGCAGTCATCTTGAGGGATGGGAGACCCAGTACTTC. Translation gives CASSHLEGWETQYF.

V is TRBV6-5 and J is TRBJ2-1; maybe TRBD1 (6 bases). Germline assignment: CDR1 MNHEY and CDR2 SVGAGI. Trimming shortened V by 5 bases and J by 2 bases, and 10 bases separated the two germline ends. The CDR3 consists of 14 residues. CDR3 region: CASSTGWTYNEQFF. DNA for the CDR3: TGTGCCAGCAGTACAGGGTGGACCTACAATGAGCAGTTCTTC.

This chain connects TRBV7-8 to TRBJ2-3; tentatively, D is TRBD1 (5 bases). V gave up 5 bases and J gave up 2 bases, with 20 bases separating them. The length of the CDR3 is 17 residues. From germline, CDR1 is SGHVS and CDR2 FQNEAQ. CDR3 loop: CASSPPGRIRFTDTQYF. The CDR3 DNA reads as TGTGCCAGCAGCCCCCCAGGGCGTATTAGATTCACAGATACGCAGTATTTT.

As to this clone: One junction end does not reproduce the germline sequence, and a read error may be involved. The CDR3 DNA reads TGTGCTAGCAGCGCCGGGACTAGCAGAGCAGATACGCAGTATTTT. It yields the protein CASSAGTSRADTQYF. J is TRBJ2-3 and V is TRBV7-7; the match to TRBD2 covers 9 bases. The CDR3 runs to 15 residues. Germline values: CDR1 SSHAT, CDR2 FNYEAQ (reference sequence).

The V call is TRBV29-1, the J call TRBJ2-1; D ambiguous. This CDR3 is built from 12 residues. Between the trimmed V and J ends, which lost 4 bases and 3 bases, there was a span of 7 bases. Germline CDR1 and CDR2: SQVTM and ANQGSEA. CDR3: CSVVISYNEQFF. CDR3 nucleotide sequence: TGCAGCGTTGTGATTAGCTACAATGAGCAGTTCTTC.

This clone occurred once. The V call is TRBV30, the J call TRBJ2-3; 10 bases are shared with TRBD2. V trimming: 7 bases; J trimming: 1 base; junction bases outside the gene matches: 5. The CDR3 runs to 14 residues. Germline V gives CDR1 GTSNPN, CDR2 SVGIG (reference sequence). CDR3 protein: CASGLAGGTDTQYF. CDR3 in DNA: TGTGCCTCCGGGCTAGCGGGGGGCACAGATACGCAGTATTTT.

This clone has a single count. V usage is TRBV4-1 and J usage is TRBJ1-2; D ambiguous. Trimming cost V 2 bases and J 2 bases, with 12 bases left between them. CDR1 is MGHRA and CDR2 is YSYEKL in the germline V gene. This CDR3 is 15 amino acids long. The CDR3 DNA reads as TGCGCCAGCAGCCAATTTACCCGGAGCAACTATGGCTACACCTTC. Its translation is CASSQFTRSNYGYTF.

This clone appeared a single time. This sequence joins TRBV18 and TRBJ2-3; 10 bases agree with TRBD1. CDR1 is KGHSH and CDR2 is LQKENI in the germline V gene. This CDR3 spans 15 amino acids. V shed 3 bases, J shed 12 bases, and the junction held 12 bases outside the gene matches. The CDR3 coding sequence is TGTGCCAGCTCACCTAAGACAGGGGGCCTGTCTTATCAGTATTTT. Translated: CASSPKTGGLSYQYF.

The chain carries TRBV6-1 and TRBJ2-7, with 8 bases that match TRBD1. There are 14 residues in the CDR3. The germline gives CDR1 MNHNS, CDR2 SASEGT. The V and J ends lost 2 bases and 5 bases, in that order; junction bases with no gene match: 5. CDR3 protein: CASSEPGGGHEQYF. The CDR3 bases are TGTGCCAGCAGTGAACCAGGGGGCGGGCACGAGCAGTACTTC.

DNA for the CDR3: TGTGCCAGTAGTAGCGGGAGTTCAGATACGCAGTATTTT. Translation gives CASSSGSSDTQYF. The rearrangement uses TRBV19 and TRBJ2-3; 7 bases fit TRBD2. Germline V CDR1 and CDR2: LNHDA, SQIVND (reference sequence). The CDR3 totals 13 residues. The ends lost 4 bases at V and 4 bases at J; junction bases unmatched: 2.

The chain combines TRBV4-2 with TRBJ2-2; 9 nucleotides agree with TRBD2. Germline trimming cut 2 bases from V and 3 bases from J; bases unmatched to any gene: 4. CDR3 length equals 16 residues. CDR1 is LGHNA, CDR2 YNFKEQ, per germline. This CDR3 reads CASSQIAGVDTGELFF. The CDR3 coding sequence is TGTGCCAGCAGCCAAATAGCGGGAGTCGACACCGGGGAGCTGTTTTTT.

In this sample, this clone turned up once. The chain uses TRBV27 and TRBJ2-6, with 10 nucleotides matching TRBD1. From germline, CDR1 is MNHEY and CDR2 SMNVEV (reference sequence). CDR3 length: 17 amino acids. V trimming: 6 bases; J trimming: 0 bases; junction bases outside the gene matches: 5. CDR3 sequence: CASSRTGGFSGANVLTF. The CDR3 DNA reads as TGTGCCAGCAGCCGGACAGGGGGGTTCTCTGGGGCCAACGTCCTGACTTTC.

The V and J genes are TRBV7-6 and TRBJ2-7, with 7 bases that match TRBD1. With 1 base clipped from V and 0 bases from J, the junction kept 3 bases outside the gene matches. This CDR3 has 15 residues. The germline V gene has CDR1 SGHVS and CDR2 FNYEAQ. The CDR3 DNA is TGTGCCAGCAGCTTAGATGGGACAGTCTCCTACGAGCAGTACTTC. Amino acids: CASSLDGTVSYEQYF.